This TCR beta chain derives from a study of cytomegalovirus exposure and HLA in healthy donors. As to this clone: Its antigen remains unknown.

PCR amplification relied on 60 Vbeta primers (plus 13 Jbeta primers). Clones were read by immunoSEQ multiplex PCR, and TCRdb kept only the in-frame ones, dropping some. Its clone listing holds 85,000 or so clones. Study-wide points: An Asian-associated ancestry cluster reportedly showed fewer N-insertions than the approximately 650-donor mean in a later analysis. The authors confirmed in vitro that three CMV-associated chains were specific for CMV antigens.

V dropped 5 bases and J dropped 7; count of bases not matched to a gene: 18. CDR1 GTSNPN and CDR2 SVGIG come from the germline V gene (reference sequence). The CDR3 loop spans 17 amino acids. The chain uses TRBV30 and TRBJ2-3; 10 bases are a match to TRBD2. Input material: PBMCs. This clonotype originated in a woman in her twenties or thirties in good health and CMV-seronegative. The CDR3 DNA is TGTGCCTGGGCCACCCGGGGAGGTGCTAGCGGGAGACATACGCAGTATTTT. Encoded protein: CAWATRGGASGRHTQYF.